This T cell receptor (beta chain) was obtained from a study of shared clonotypes between healthy human individuals. As for this clone: Its antigen is currently unknown. At the DNA level, this CDR3 is encoded by other sequences in the same sample as well.

CD8 cells regarded as naive lacked CD45RO, were positively chosen for CCR7, and omitted terminally differentiated effector memory CD45RA+ cells. Caucasian adults residing in Nashville, Tennessee made up all the donors. Germline lookup yields CDR1 SGHTA and CDR2 FQGNSA. V lost 0 bases to trimming and J lost 2 bases, with 5 bases between them. The CDR3 has 14 amino acids. The study, taken as a whole, reports: A reduction in generation probabilities was seen for non-shared clonotypes relative to those shared by all four donors.

Execution of the assay was at deep level. Replicate sorted-subset PCRs were loaded with around 220 ng DNA, about 28,000 T cell genomes. Assay: immunoSEQ multiplex PCR; the TCRdb copy retains only in-frame clones and omits some. The repertoire consists of 2 million to 2.5 million clones, with about 95% occurring once and the leading ten covering more than 0.95%. The sequence derives from a young man in good health. The sequenced sample was naive CD8+ T cells sorted from blood. This chain uses TRBV7-2 with TRBJ2-1, with D perhaps assigned TRBD1 or TRBD2 (5 bases each). The CDR3, as DNA: TGTGCCAGCAGCTTAGCGGGGGCCTACAATGAGCAGTTCTTC. This sequence encodes CASSLAGAYNEQFF.